The clone carrying this TCR beta chain was found a few times. No antigen is known for it. This specimen belongs to a study of beta chain features in type 1 diabetes. The overall study: Researchers looked at 85 million to 110 million sorted cells across all samples.

The V end was cut by 2 bases, the J end by 4 bases, with 9 bases between. The CDR3 covers 15 residues. Germline lookup yields CDR1 MNHNS and CDR2 SASEGT. Since all of the isolated RNA was reverse transcribed, expressed TCRB transcripts were what got sequenced. An average of about 3.57 million reads was obtained for naive, central memory and regulatory T cell samples. Sequencing used immunoSEQ multiplex PCR; TCRdb keeps in-frame clones, though not all of them. The profile shows under 300,000 clones, about 11% of them singletons. Study-level points and caveats: A moderate, significant TCRB CDR3 shortening appeared in type 1 diabetes across four CD4+ subsets.

This sequence joins TRBV6-1 and TRBJ2-6; D gene unclear. The source of this sequence is a man under 40 with type 1 diabetes. Sequencing was carried out using naive CD4+ T cells from blood. The CDR3 nucleotides read TGTGCCAGCAGTGAAATCGGGTCCGGGGCCAACGTCCTGACTTTC. Protein: CASSEIGSGANVLTF.